The following is a T cell receptor (beta chain) sequence with its context. This clone came up a few times. The antigen this receptor binds is unknown. Per-nucleotide qualities are absent, and no much larger clonotype sits a single base away. The sample comes from a study of blood T cell repertoires in COVID-19 (dated by TCRdb to 2018 to 2020). Study-wide context: Samples covering the acute and convalescent phases of COVID-19 were provided by collaborators in the United States, Italy and Spain. A de-identified subject ID, COVID-19 status, age in years and sex were almost always included in the sample metadata. HLA class I and class II types, where available, came from metadata supplied by the sample provider rather than from assay-based typing. The repertoires were made available in a free public database intended to serve as a resource for research on the immune response to SARS-CoV-2. The material from the prospective study consisted of cDNA or gDNA derived from T cells, B-cell-depleted T cells, or PBMCs. The dataset comprised deeply sampled blood TCRbeta repertoires from subjects exposed to, actively infected with, or recovered from COVID-19. Samples came from the ongoing ImmuneRACE study (first 160 participants) plus 1,254 subjects from 6 global collaborators.

On the study overall, not on this receptor specifically: The amount of clinical and demographic metadata varied by source and participant and was provided uncurated.

Participants in the prospective study were enrolled through a virtual design, were aged roughly 18 to 90 years, and lived in about 25 United States geographic areas. In the prospective study, cohorts were assigned on the basis of participant-reported clinical history obtained from a screening survey and a study questionnaire. ImmuneRACE Cohort 3 recovered participants were defined by two consecutive negative NP/OP PCR tests, healthcare professional clearance, or symptom resolution. In the prospective study, whole blood, serum and a nasopharyngeal or oropharyngeal swab were collected from each participant by mobile phlebotomists. Participants in the prospective study had the option to provide additional blood draws and questionnaires over a roughly 2-month period. Prospective study blood samples were shipped either frozen or at room temperature before DNA extraction. TCRbeta CDR3 regions were amplified from genomic DNA by means of the immunoSEQ Assay, a bias-controlled multiplex PCR. Per the authors' processing: The number of nucleated cells in each sample was estimated by amplification of reference gene primers within the assay. Sequence reads were collapsed and filtered to measure the absolute abundance of every unique TCRbeta CDR3 rearrangement. For each sample, productive Simpson clonality was calculated as the square root of Simpson's diversity index over productive rearrangements. In its TCRdb copy, this immuneACCESS table keeps in-frame sequences only and misses some clones. Where compared with another copy, unresolved V genes explain less than half of these, and the others have no known cause. V and J calls plus clone size are reproduced from that table; the DNA served to infer D and trimming. For this sample there are around 290,000 clones; approximately 91% appear just once. The ten largest account for about 1.7% of the sample.

The CDR3 numbers 14 residues from cysteine through phenylalanine. Just CDR3 DNA is preserved here, 42 bases in frame from base 1. CDR1 is given as SEHNR and CDR2 as FQNEAQ, both from the germline V gene (reference sequence). The V end loses 1 base and the J end loses 8 bases, and a stretch of 14 bases separates them. The rearrangement combines TRBV7-9 with TRBJ1-2, with the identity of the D gene unclear. The material sequenced was PBMCs or T cells enriched from blood (not recorded which). The receptor was derived from a woman aged 40 to 50 who had recovered from COVID-19. The CDR3 reads as follows: CASSLDWAPEGYTF. The DNA is TGTGCCAGCAGCTTAGACTGGGCTCCCGAGGGCTACACCTTC. The variable domain in full, with residues beyond the CDR3 obtained from the reference TRBV7-9 and TRBJ1-2 genes, is DTGVSQNPRHKITKRGQNVTFRCDPISEHNRLYWYRQTLGQGPEFLTYFQNEAQLEKSRLLSDRFSAERPKGSFSTLEIQRTEQGDSAMYLCASSLDWAPEGYTFGSGTRLTVV.